This T cell receptor (beta chain) was recorded in a study of T cell responses to AZD1222 COVID-19 vaccine. Notes on the study in general: Rises in breadth and depth of Spike-specific TCRs came after two AZD1222 doses. Reports say nearly half of spike-specific TCRs go after unmutated variant regions. It should be noted that donors were predominantly white British and more often female, and clonal diversity was possibly underestimated.

As for this clone: Its target is not known. The DNA is left out, because the CDR3 cannot be placed on it with certainty; the CDR3 is given as TCRdb lists it.

Assay used: immunoSEQ multiplex PCR; TCRdb lists only in-frame clones, some missing. The table has under 150,000 clones, approximately 85% seen once. Germline-derived CDR1 and CDR2 are MNHEY and SVGAGI. The CDR3 is made up of 14 amino acids, end residues included. This rearrangement joins TRBV6-5 to TRBJ1-2; TRBD1, the table's D call, lacks a check against the DNA. The receptor's source is an adult in good health. The sequenced sample was peripheral blood, obtained on day 0 of MenACWY control vaccination. The chain's CDR3 is CASSTSTGMRGYTF.